A selection of T cell receptor beta chains follows, all from one sample in a study of CD8 T cells in ankylosing spondylitis. TCRdb reanalysed the 5' RACE reads using MiXCR and keeps one entry per CDR3 protein. Here the sample spans more than 300,000 distinct CDR3 sequences, 7% to 9% being singletons. The sample was blood, either unsorted or a sorted T cell fraction (not recorded which). The receptors stem from a male donor with ankylosing spondylitis. Both conserved end residues are part of each CDR3. A D gene is named only where the DNA matches it firmly. Size tells how often a clone was seen (once, few, many) or the class of an expanded clone, and some rows leave it out.

J gene,D gene,clone size,V gene,CDR3 protein,CDR3 DNA
TRBJ2-3,TRBD2,few,TRBV7-9,CASSPGRSRADTQYF,TGTGCCAGCAGCCCCGGGAGGTCTAGGGCAGATACGCAGTATTTT
TRBJ2-1,NA,few,TRBV6-1,CASRKYRSNEQFF,TGTGCCAGCAGAAAGTACAGGAGCAATGAGCAGTTCTTC
TRBJ2-5,NA,NA,TRBV29-1,CSGLTGPQETQYF,TGCAGCGGGCTAACAGGGCCCCAAGAGACCCAGTACTTC
TRBJ2-5,NA,many,TRBV20-1,CSAPPGGAQETQYF,TGCAGTGCTCCCCCCGGCGGGGCCCAAGAGACCCAGTACTTC
TRBJ2-5,TRBD2,many,TRBV28,CASSVTSGRETQYF,TGTGCCAGCAGCGTTACTAGCGGGAGAGAGACCCAGTACTTC
TRBJ2-7,TRBD1,many,TRBV12-3/TRBV12-4,CASRGTGSYEQYF,TGTGCCAGCAGGGGGACAGGGTCCTACGAGCAGTACTTC
TRBJ2-1,NA,NA,TRBV4-1,CASSQGTANVGEQFF,TGCGCCAGCAGCCAAGGGACGGCTAATGTTGGTGAGCAGTTCTTC
TRBJ1-1,NA,NA,TRBV5-1,CASSLGREDNEAFF,TGCGCCAGCAGCTTAGGCCGGGAGGACAATGAAGCTTTCTTT
TRBJ2-2,TRBD1,few,TRBV7-9,CASSPGQANTGELFF,TGTGCCAGCAGCCCGGGACAGGCGAACACCGGGGAGCTGTTTTTT
TRBJ2-3,TRBD2,few,TRBV20-1,CSATRLAGVDTQYF,TGCAGTGCTACCCGACTAGCGGGAGTTGATACGCAGTATTTT
TRBJ1-1,NA,many,TRBV7-2,CASSLDRTEAFF,TGTGCCAGCAGCTTAGATCGCACTGAAGCTTTCTTT
TRBJ1-1,TRBD1,many,TRBV2,CASSWTGETEAFF,TGTGCCAGCAGTTGGACAGGGGAGACTGAAGCTTTCTTT
TRBJ2-1,TRBD2,few,TRBV7-8,CASSLAQGQWGTSGYNEQFF,TGTGCCAGCAGCTTAGCGCAGGGACAATGGGGTACTAGCGGATACAATGAGCAGTTCTTC
TRBJ2-2,NA,NA,TRBV7-3,CASSSNGVASTGELFF,TGTGCCAGCAGCTCGAACGGAGTAGCGTCCACCGGGGAGCTGTTTTTT
TRBJ2-7,NA,once,TRBV18,CASSPESGEQYF,TGTGCCAGCTCACCAGAAAGTGGCGAGCAGTACTTC
TRBJ1-3,NA,many,TRBV9,CASSVGVGASGNTIYF,TGTGCCAGCAGCGTAGGAGTCGGGGCATCTGGAAACACCATATATTTT
TRBJ2-6,TRBD1,few,TRBV6-2/TRBV6-3,CASSSDRDSGANVLTF,TGTGCCAGCAGCTCGGACAGGGACTCTGGGGCCAACGTCCTGACTTTC
TRBJ1-1,NA,many,TRBV3-1,CASSQVRGEAFF,TGTGCCAGCAGCCAAGTGCGGGGGGAAGCTTTCTTT
TRBJ2-4,NA,NA,TRBV5-1,CASSVLGAKNIQYF,TGCGCCAGCAGCGTGCTGGGAGCCAAAAACATTCAGTACTTC
TRBJ2-1,NA,NA,TRBV6-2/TRBV6-3,CASSYEHNEQFF,TGTGCCAGCAGTTACGAACACAATGAGCAGTTCTTC
TRBJ1-5,NA,many,TRBV12-3/TRBV12-4,CASRRRGAGEPQHF,TGTGCCAGCAGGCGGCGAGGGGCCGGAGAGCCCCAGCATTTT
TRBJ2-1,NA,NA,TRBV5-1,CASSLVRDREQFF,TGCGCCAGCAGCTTGGTCAGGGATCGTGAGCAGTTCTTC
TRBJ1-1,NA,many,TRBV15,CATSRPEQVRNTEAFF,TGTGCCACCAGCAGACCAGAACAGGTCAGGAACACTGAAGCTTTCTTT
TRBJ2-7,NA,NA,TRBV14,CASSQLTDGYEQYF,TGTGCCAGCAGCCAACTAACCGACGGCTACGAGCAGTACTTC
TRBJ2-3,TRBD2,many,TRBV10-1,CASSVTSGSKDTQYF,TGCGCCAGCAGTGTAACTAGCGGGAGCAAAGATACGCAGTATTTT
TRBJ2-1,TRBD2,few,TRBV5-6,CASSPSGRTTYNEQFF,TGTGCCAGCAGCCCTAGCGGGAGGACTACCTACAATGAGCAGTTCTTC
TRBJ2-3,NA,few,TRBV19,CASSGLGNTDTQYF,TGTGCCAGTAGTGGGCTCGGGAACACAGATACGCAGTATTTT
TRBJ2-5,TRBD2,few,TRBV4-1,CASSQAGTMVETQYF,TGCGCCAGCAGCCAAGCCGGGACTATGGTAGAGACCCAGTACTTC
TRBJ2-1,TRBD1,few,TRBV6-1,CASTGTGGFNEQFF,TGTGCCAGCACCGGGACAGGGGGCTTCAATGAGCAGTTCTTC
TRBJ2-7,TRBD2,few,TRBV20-1,CSARAASGLPYEQYF,TGCAGTGCTAGAGCGGCTAGCGGATTACCCTACGAGCAGTACTTC
TRBJ1-1,NA,NA,TRBV12-3/TRBV12-4,CASITIPPNTEAFF,TGTGCCAGCATCACCATCCCCCCGAACACTGAAGCTTTCTTT
TRBJ2-6,NA,few,TRBV19,CASMRGPGANVLTF,TGTGCCAGTATGAGGGGACCTGGGGCCAACGTCCTGACTTTC
TRBJ1-1,NA,NA,TRBV5-1,CASAGAGNTEAFF,TGCGCCAGCGCCGGGGCGGGGAACACTGAAGCTTTCTTT
TRBJ1-1,NA,NA,TRBV3-1,CASSQPESEAFF,TGTGCCAGCAGCCAACCCGAGTCTGAAGCTTTCTTT
TRBJ2-5,NA,few,TRBV3-1,CASSQNRYQETQYF,TGTGCCAGCAGCCAGAACAGGTACCAAGAGACCCAGTACTTC
TRBJ1-2,TRBD1,many,TRBV6-5,CASSSSGTGGINYGYTF,TGTGCCAGCAGTTCTTCCGGGACAGGGGGTATCAACTATGGCTACACCTTC
TRBJ2-1,NA,few,TRBV15,CATSRELGRYNEQFF,TGTGCCACCAGCAGAGAATTGGGAAGGTACAATGAGCAGTTCTTC
TRBJ2-7,TRBD2,many,TRBV7-2,CASSLYPEWAGGYEQYF,TGTGCCAGCAGTCTCTACCCCGAATGGGCGGGAGGTTACGAGCAGTACTTC
TRBJ2-7,NA,NA,TRBV12-3/TRBV12-4,CASSPEVYEQYF,TGTGCCAGCAGCCCAGAGGTATACGAGCAGTACTTC
TRBJ2-2,TRBD1,few,TRBV11-1,CASSSRRAYRGDTGELFF,TGTGCCAGCAGCTCCCGCCGGGCCTACAGGGGAGACACCGGGGAGCTGTTTTTT
TRBJ2-3,TRBD2,few,TRBV9,CASSVTGTSGRGLHVDTQYF,TGTGCCAGCAGCGTTACCGGGACTAGCGGGAGGGGGCTTCACGTAGATACGCAGTATTTT
TRBJ2-1,NA,NA,TRBV12-3/TRBV12-4,CASSLASPYNEQFF,TGTGCCAGCAGTTTGGCTAGCCCCTACAATGAGCAGTTCTTC
TRBJ2-1,TRBD2,many,TRBV24-1,CATSDLGRGSGSNEQFF,TGTGCCACCAGTGATTTGGGTCGTGGTAGCGGGAGTAATGAGCAGTTCTTC
TRBJ2-1,TRBD1,NA,TRBV12-3/TRBV12-4,CASSKRQGNEQFF,TGTGCCAGCAGTAAGAGACAGGGAAATGAGCAGTTCTTC
TRBJ2-5,TRBD2,many,TRBV7-2,CASSSRLAGRETQYF,TGTGCCAGCAGCTCACGACTAGCGGGACGGGAGACCCAGTACTTC
TRBJ1-2,NA,few,TRBV12-3/TRBV12-4,CASSLARSEAGYTF,TGTGCCAGCAGTTTAGCGAGGTCGGAAGCAGGCTACACCTTC
TRBJ2-1,TRBD2,many,TRBV4-3,CASSPIGLAGDNEQFF,TGCGCCAGCAGCCCCATAGGACTAGCGGGGGACAATGAGCAGTTCTTC
TRBJ1-1,NA,few,TRBV6-1,CASSRPRGAVRRTFF,TGTGCCAGCAGTCGCCCCCGGGGGGCCGTAAGGCGGACTTTCTTT
TRBJ2-3,TRBD1,many,TRBV12-3/TRBV12-4,CASSLSQGLDTQYF,TGTGCCAGCAGTTTGTCACAGGGGTTAGATACGCAGTATTTT
TRBJ2-7,NA,NA,TRBV27,CASSLGDPAYEQYF,TGTGCCAGCAGTTTAGGGGATCCCGCCTACGAGCAGTACTTC
TRBJ2-7,TRBD1,NA,TRBV7-6,CASRAGTGPYEQYF,TGTGCCAGCAGGGCCGGGACAGGACCCTACGAGCAGTACTTC
TRBJ2-1,NA,NA,TRBV3-1,CASSPRTGLYNEQFF,TGTGCCAGCAGCCCGAGGACGGGTCTCTACAATGAGCAGTTCTTC